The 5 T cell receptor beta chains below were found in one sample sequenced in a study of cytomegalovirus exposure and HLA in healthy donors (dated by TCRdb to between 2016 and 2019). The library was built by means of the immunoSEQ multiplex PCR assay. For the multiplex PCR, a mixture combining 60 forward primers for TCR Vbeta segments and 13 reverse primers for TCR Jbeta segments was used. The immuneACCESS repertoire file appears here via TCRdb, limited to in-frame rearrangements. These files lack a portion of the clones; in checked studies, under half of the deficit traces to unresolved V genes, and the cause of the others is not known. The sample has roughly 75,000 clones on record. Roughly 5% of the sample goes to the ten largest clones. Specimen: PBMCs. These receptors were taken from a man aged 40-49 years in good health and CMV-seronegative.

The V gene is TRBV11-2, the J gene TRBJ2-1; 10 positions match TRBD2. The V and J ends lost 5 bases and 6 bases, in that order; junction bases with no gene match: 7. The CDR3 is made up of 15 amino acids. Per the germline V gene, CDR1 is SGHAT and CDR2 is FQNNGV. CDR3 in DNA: TGTGCCAGCAGCCTCAGCGGGGGGGCCGCCAATGAGCAGTTCTTC. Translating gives CASSLSGGAANEQFF.

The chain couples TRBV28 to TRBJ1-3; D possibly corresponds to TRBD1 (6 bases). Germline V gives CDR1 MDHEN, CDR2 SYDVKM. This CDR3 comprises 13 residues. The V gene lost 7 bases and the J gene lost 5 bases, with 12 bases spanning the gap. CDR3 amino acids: CASTQGSRNTIYF. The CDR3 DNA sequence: TGTGCCAGCACCCAGGGGTCACGAAACACCATATATTTT.

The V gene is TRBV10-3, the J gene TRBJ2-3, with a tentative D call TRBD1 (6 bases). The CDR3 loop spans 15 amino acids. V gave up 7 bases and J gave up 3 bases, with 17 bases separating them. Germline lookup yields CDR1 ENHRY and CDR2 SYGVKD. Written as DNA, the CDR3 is TGTGCCATCACCGCGGAGGCTGGGACAACAGATACGCAGTATTTT. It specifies CAITAEAGTTDTQYF.

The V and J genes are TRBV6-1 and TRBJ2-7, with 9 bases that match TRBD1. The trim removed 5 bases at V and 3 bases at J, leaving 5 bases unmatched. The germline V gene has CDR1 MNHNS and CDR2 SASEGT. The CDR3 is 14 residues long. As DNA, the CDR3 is TGTGCCAGCAGTTTCGACAGGGGGTACTACGAGCAGTACTTC. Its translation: CASSFDRGYYEQYF.

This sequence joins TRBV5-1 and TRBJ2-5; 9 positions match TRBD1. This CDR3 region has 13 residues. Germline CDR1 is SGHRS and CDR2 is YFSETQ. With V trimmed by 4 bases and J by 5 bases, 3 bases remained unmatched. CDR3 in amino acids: CASSNDRGETQYF. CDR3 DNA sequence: TGCGCCAGCAGCAATGACAGGGGGGAGACCCAGTACTTC.